The 23 T cell receptor beta chains in this list originate from one sample, sequenced in a study of shared clonotypes between healthy human individuals. Profiling relied on immunoSEQ multiplex PCR, and the TCRdb table lists in-frame clones only, not all of them. Of about 490,000 clones detected, about 79% appear once; the ten largest clones hold approximately 12%. Sequencing used PBMCs. These receptors came from a middle-aged woman in good health. Some clones in this sample may be carry-over from other donors' samples.

The chain employs TRBV6-1 and TRBJ2-5; D might be TRBD2 (7 bases). V lost 4 bases and J 4 bases, leaving 16 bases between the germline ends. Germline CDR1 MNHNS, CDR2 SASEGT. This CDR3 contains 15 residues. Here the CDR3 DNA reads TGTGCCAGCAGTGTCGGGGGGCTATTCGGAGAGACCCAGTACTTC. As protein: CASSVGGLFGETQYF.

The V call is TRBV9, the J call TRBJ1-2; no reliable D call. Germline V lookup: CDR1 SGDLS, CDR2 YYNGEE. Between the trimmed V and J ends, which lost 2 bases and 4 bases, there was a span of 9 bases. CDR3 size: 13 residues. The CDR3 loop is CASSVDGRYGYTF. The CDR3 DNA reads as TGTGCCAGCAGCGTGGACGGTCGCTATGGCTACACCTTC. Using reference TRBV9 and TRBJ1-2 for the parts outside the CDR3, the full variable domain is DSGVTQTPKHLITATGQRVTLRCSPRSGDLSVYWYQQSLDQGLQFLIQYYNGEERAKGNILERFSAQQFPDLHSELNLSSLELGDSALYFCASSVDGRYGYTFGSGTRLTVV.

This chain connects TRBV28 to TRBJ2-7, with no clear D. The ends were cut back, 3 bases at V and 0 bases at J, with 12 bases in the middle. Germline V gene lookup returns CDR1 MDHEN and CDR2 SYDVKM. This CDR3 is built from 15 residues. The CDR3 loop is CASSFPGRLSYEQYF. CDR3 coding DNA: TGTGCCAGCAGTTTTCCCGGCAGGCTCTCCTACGAGCAGTACTTC.

This chain connects TRBV19 to TRBJ2-3; no reliable D call. Trimming took 7 bases from V and 0 from J, leaving 14 bases between them. This CDR3 is 15 amino acids long. Germline loops: CDR1 LNHDA, CDR2 SQIVND (reference sequence). The CDR3 DNA reads as TGTGCCAGTACCAACACTGGGCCCAGCACAGATACGCAGTATTTT. This translates into CASTNTGPSTDTQYF. Complete variable domain (other parts from reference TRBV19 and TRBJ2-3): DGGITQSPKYLFRKEGQNVTLSCEQNLNHDAMYWYRQDPGQGLRLIYYSQIVNDFQKGDIAEGYSVSREKKESFPLTVTSAQKNPTAFYLCASTNTGPSTDTQYFGPGTRLTVL.

The chain joins TRBV7-9 to TRBJ2-1; D may be TRBD2 (5 bases). The CDR3 is made up of 10 amino acids. Germline CDR1 and CDR2: SEHNR and FQNEAQ (reference sequence). Trimming shortened V by 8 bases and J by 9 bases, and 8 bases separated the two germline ends. DNA for the CDR3: TGTGCCAGCGCGGGTGCTGAGCAGTTCTTC. Its protein is CASAGAEQFF.

The table lists this clone with a count of one. The chain joins TRBV30 to TRBJ1-2; D call uncertain. The CDR3 has 12 amino acids. V gave up 4 bases and J gave up 7 bases, with 13 bases separating them. The germline gives CDR1 GTSNPN, CDR2 SVGIG (reference sequence). DNA for the CDR3: TGTGCCTGGAATTCTATTTCGGGTGGCTACACCTTC. Translating it yields CAWNSISGGYTF. Using reference TRBV30 and TRBJ1-2 for the parts outside the CDR3, the full variable domain is SQTIHQWPATLVQPVGSPLSLECTVEGTSNPNLYWYRQAAGRGLQLLFYSVGIGQISSEVPQNLSASRPQDRQFILSSKKLLLSDSGFYLCAWNSISGGYTFGSGTRLTVV.

V is TRBV10-3 and J is TRBJ2-7; TRBD2 agrees at 10 bases. Trimming at V came to 6 bases and at J to 2 bases, leaving 25 bases not matched to a gene. The CDR3 is made up of 21 amino acids. Germline CDR1 and CDR2: ENHRY and SYGVKD. The chain's CDR3 is CAIRETGGGLADPISPYEQYF. The CDR3 coding sequence is TGTGCCATCAGAGAGACGGGTGGAGGACTAGCGGACCCAATCTCCCCCTACGAGCAGTACTTC.

In its sample, this clone was seen a few times. The chain uses TRBV7-2 and TRBJ1-5; 7 bases agree with TRBD1. After removal of 5 bases from V and 2 bases from J, the junction contained 9 bases not matched to a gene. The CDR3 runs to 16 residues. CDR1 is SGHTA, CDR2 FQGNSA, per germline. The CDR3 reads CASSASRGIGNQPQHF. CDR3 nucleotide sequence: TGTGCCAGCAGCGCAAGCAGGGGGATTGGCAATCAGCCCCAGCATTTT. Full variable domain (remainder filled in from reference TRBV7-2 and TRBJ1-5): GAGVSQSPSNKVTEKGKDVELRCDPISGHTALYWYRQSLGQGLEFLIYFQGNSAPDKSGLPSDRFSAERTGGSVSTLTIQRTQQEDSAVYLCASSASRGIGNQPQHFGDGTRLSIL.

The chain joins TRBV11-2 to TRBJ2-1; 9 bases line up with TRBD2. Trimming at V came to 2 bases and at J to 9 bases, leaving 5 bases not matched to a gene. CDR3 length equals 14 residues. Germline lookup yields CDR1 SGHAT and CDR2 FQNNGV. This CDR3 reads CASSLSGGRGEQFF. The DNA for the CDR3 is TGTGCCAGCAGCTTATCCGGCGGGAGGGGTGAGCAGTTCTTC.

The CDR3: CASSYARDYGYTF. The CDR3 DNA is TGTGCCAGCAGTTATGCCAGAGACTATGGCTACACCTTC. The V and J genes are TRBV6-6 and TRBJ1-2, with unresolved D. Per germline, CDR1 MNHNY and CDR2 SVGAGI (reference sequence). There are 13 residues in the CDR3. V was trimmed by 3 bases and J by 3 bases, leaving 8 bases between them.

The rearrangement uses TRBV7-8 and TRBJ2-5, with D possibly matching TRBD2 (7 bases). Trimming removed 1 base at V and 11 bases at J, with 20 bases between. Germline CDR1 reads SGHVS; CDR2 reads FQNEAQ. The CDR3 runs 15 residues. The CDR3 sequence is CASSLGGGRGGEQYF. The CDR3 bases are TGTGCCAGCAGCTTAGGGGGCGGCAGGGGAGGGGAGCAGTACTTC.

For the CDR3, the DNA is TGTGCCAGCAGCTGGACTAGCGGGAGGGCCTACGAGCAGTACTTC. Its protein is CASSWTSGRAYEQYF. V usage is TRBV7-8 and J usage is TRBJ2-7; TRBD2 matches at 15 bases. V lost 4 bases and J lost 2; bases outside the gene matches: 0. Germline lookup yields CDR1 SGHVS and CDR2 FQNEAQ. This CDR3 spans 15 amino acids.

The chain links TRBV14 to TRBJ2-2; D is unresolved. Germline assignment: CDR1 SGHDN and CDR2 FVKESK. The CDR3 is 13 residues long. Between the trimmed V and J ends, which lost 6 bases and 4 bases, there was a span of 9 bases. The CDR3 coding sequence is TGTGCCAGCAGAGGGCCGGGCACCGGGGAGCTGTTTTTT. The encoded protein is CASRGPGTGELFF.

The chain recombines TRBV10-2 with TRBJ2-7; no clear D gene. Germline V CDR1 and CDR2: WSHSY, SAAADI. There are 14 residues in the CDR3. Trimming removed 6 bases at V and 7 bases at J, with 19 bases between. CDR3 sequence reads: CASRPTNMAQEQYF. CDR3 sequence (DNA): TGCGCCAGCAGACCGACGAACATGGCGCAAGAGCAGTACTTC.

This rearrangement joins TRBV9 to TRBJ1-3; no firm D call. The end of the DNA fits TRBJ2-2 better, so the J call may be wrong. From germline, CDR1 is SGDLS and CDR2 YYNGEE. The CDR3 consists of 15 residues. CDR3 region: CASTALEGGTGELFF. CDR3 nucleotide sequence: TGTGCCAGCACCGCTCTAGAAGGTGGCACCGGGGAGCTGTTTTTT.

This clone occurred once. The rearrangement links TRBV5-4 to TRBJ2-5; 8 nucleotides agree with TRBD2. This CDR3 is 16 amino acids long. From germline, CDR1 is SGHNT and CDR2 YYREEE (reference sequence). With 4 bases clipped from V and 5 bases from J, the junction kept 13 bases outside the gene matches. CDR3 amino acids: CASSATYSGKSETQYF. Here the CDR3 DNA reads TGTGCCAGCAGCGCTACTTATAGCGGGAAGAGCGAGACCCAGTACTTC.

The chain links TRBV4-1 to TRBJ2-1; D might be TRBD1 (5 bases). The length of the CDR3 is 13 residues. V was trimmed by 4 bases and J by 7 bases, leaving 11 bases between them. Germline values: CDR1 MGHRA, CDR2 YSYEKL. The CDR3 spells CASSLRGGNEQFF. CDR3 DNA: TGCGCCAGCAGCCTAAGGGGCGGTAATGAGCAGTTCTTC.

V usage is TRBV11-2 and J usage is TRBJ2-1; 11 bases line up with TRBD2. This CDR3 contains 14 residues. Germline trimming cut 4 bases from V and 9 bases from J; bases unmatched to any gene: 5. Germline V gene data show CDR1 as SGHAT and CDR2 as FQNNGV. The CDR3 protein is CASSSTSGSSEQFF. CDR3 DNA sequence: TGTGCCAGCAGCTCCACTAGCGGGAGTTCTGAGCAGTTCTTC.

The CDR3 DNA reads TGTGCCAGCTCACCGAGTAACTACAATGAGCAGTTCTTC. Residues: CASSPSNYNEQFF. V and J are TRBV18 and TRBJ2-1; no clear D. Germline V gene data show CDR1 as KGHSH and CDR2 as LQKENI. V shed 3 bases and J shed 3 bases, with 6 bases lying between them. The CDR3 is 13 amino acids.

Only one count was recorded for this clone. The gene calls are TRBV5-4 and TRBJ1-2; 7 bases align to TRBD1. Germline V lookup: CDR1 SGHNT, CDR2 YYREEE (reference sequence). Unmatched junction bases numbered 5, after V lost 4 bases and J lost 2 bases. The length of the CDR3 is 14 residues. CDR3 sequence (DNA): TGTGCCAGCAGCCAGGACAGGCTGAACTATGGCTACACCTTC. This gives the protein CASSQDRLNYGYTF. The full variable domain, in which reference TRBV5-4 and TRBJ1-2 provide the parts outside the CDR3, is ETGVTQSPTHLIKTRGQQVTLRCSSQSGHNTVSWYQQALGQGPQFIFQYYREEENGRGNFPPRFSGLQFPNYSSELNVNALELDDSALYLCASSQDRLNYGYTFGSGTRLTVV.

The table lists this clone with a few counts. This rearrangement joins TRBV5-1 to TRBJ1-1; D unresolved. The CDR3 extends over 17 amino acids. V was shortened by 3 bases and J by 1 base, with 19 bases between the two germline ends. Looked up from germline, CDR1 is SGHRS and CDR2 is YFSETQ. CDR3 in DNA: TGCGCCAGCAGCTCCCGGCGGGGAGAAAGACGGAACACTGAAGCTTTCTTT. Protein: CASSSRRGERRNTEAFF.

This chain uses TRBV28 with TRBJ1-2; a possible D gene is TRBD1 (6 bases). The ends were cut back, 7 bases at V and 8 bases at J, with 17 bases in the middle. From germline, CDR1 is MDHEN and CDR2 SYDVKM. CDR3 length equals 13 residues. CDR3 protein: CASTRDRPGGYTF. CDR3 DNA: TGTGCCAGCACCCGAGACAGGCCGGGGGGCTACACCTTC.

The V call is TRBV7-6, the J call TRBJ2-3; maybe TRBD1 (6 bases). Germline loops: CDR1 SGHVS, CDR2 FNYEAQ. The germline V and J ends were trimmed by 1 base and 4 bases, with 9 bases remaining between them. The CDR3 spans 14 residues. CDR3 sequence: CASSLGKGADTQYF. The CDR3 DNA sequence: TGTGCCAGCAGCTTAGGGAAGGGGGCAGATACGCAGTATTTT. The full variable domain, with the rest looked up from reference TRBV7-6 and TRBJ2-3, is GAGVSQSPRYKVTKRGQDVALRCDPISGHVSLYWYRQALGQGPEFLTYFNYEAQQDKSGLPNDRFSAERPEGSISTLTIQRTEQRDSAMYRCASSLGKGADTQYFGPGTRLTVL.